The clone carrying this TCR beta chain was seen more than once but under ten times. Method: immunoSEQ multiplex PCR; TCRdb's copy keeps in-frame clones and lacks some. The sample shows a few hundred thousand clones, about 80% of them seen only once. The CDR3 extends over 13 amino acids. Germline V CDR1 and CDR2: KGHSH, LQKENI. V shed 3 bases and J shed 2 bases, with 2 bases lying between them. This entry comes from a study of blood T cell repertoires in COVID-19. The material sequenced was peripheral blood. This sequence joins TRBV18 and TRBJ2-6, with D unresolved. This TCR was recovered from an elderly man with acute or convalescent COVID-19. For the CDR3, the DNA is TGTGCCAGCTCACCTACTGGGGCCAACGTCCTGACTTTC. Its protein product is CASSPTGANVLTF.